This TCR beta chain originates from a study of T cell changes during pregnancy in multiple sclerosis. CDR1 and CDR2 from the germline V gene are SGHVS and FQNEAQ. V was clipped by 2 bases and J by 10 bases, with 14 bases between them. The CDR3 runs 13 residues. TCRdb's copy holds only in-frame clones and misses some; the assay was immunoSEQ multiplex PCR. Of roughly 38,000 clones listed, 92% are singletons. This clone was seen just once. Source: CD8+ T cells from peripheral blood mononuclear cells, taken before pregnancy. The clonotype originates from a female donor with multiple sclerosis, enrolled in a pregnancy study. This chain connects TRBV7-8 to TRBJ1-1; D ambiguous. The CDR3 spells CASSLKPSPGAFF. In DNA form, the CDR3 reads TGTGCCAGCAGCTTAAAGCCGTCCCCTGGAGCTTTCTTT.